Below are 25 T cell receptor beta chains sequenced from a single sample in a study of T cells in tumors and immune-related adverse events. Sequencing was performed with immunoSEQ multiplex PCR; in TCRdb, only in-frame clones are kept and a portion is missing. Here the sample spans approximately 8,300 clones, 90% to 95% being singletons. Sequences were derived from lymph node tissue, sampled from a patient treated with anti-PD-1 therapy. Receptors originate from a female donor with metastatic renal cell carcinoma.

The chain combines TRBV11-2 with TRBJ2-2; D ambiguous. Germline V gene sequence: CDR1 SGHAT, CDR2 FQNNGV. V lost 0 bases and J 1 base, leaving 6 bases between the germline ends. This CDR3 comprises 15 residues. The CDR3 region has the DNA TGTGCCAGCAGCTTAGATCTGGTGAACACCGGGGAGCTGTTTTTT. Its protein product is CASSLDLVNTGELFF.

The chain couples TRBV5-4 to TRBJ1-2, with 8 bases matching TRBD1. With 4 bases clipped from V and 4 bases from J, the junction kept 3 bases outside the gene matches. Germline CDR1 is SGHNT and CDR2 is YYREEE (reference sequence). The CDR3 has 13 residues. The CDR3 region is CASSSDRGYGYTF. The CDR3 bases are TGTGCCAGCAGCAGCGACAGGGGCTATGGCTACACCTTC. Full variable domain (outside the CDR3, taken from reference TRBV5-4 and TRBJ1-2): ETGVTQSPTHLIKTRGQQVTLRCSSQSGHNTVSWYQQALGQGPQFIFQYYREEENGRGNFPPRFSGLQFPNYSSELNVNALELDDSALYLCASSSDRGYGYTFGSGTRLTVV.

The V and J genes are TRBV20-1 and TRBJ1-1, with D perhaps TRBD1 (6 bases). Germline loops: CDR1 DFQATT, CDR2 SNEGSKA (reference sequence). This CDR3 comprises 11 residues. With 5 bases removed from V and 6 bases from J, the gap between germline ends came to 10 bases. This CDR3 reads CSAGRGSEAFF. The CDR3 DNA reads as TGCAGTGCTGGCAGGGGTTCTGAAGCTTTCTTT.

The V and J genes are TRBV7-8 and TRBJ1-1; TRBD1 aligns across 7 bases. Trimming at V came to 5 bases and at J to 0 bases, leaving 12 bases not matched to a gene. The CDR3 length is 17 residues. Germline V gives CDR1 SGHVS, CDR2 FQNEAQ. In nucleotides, the CDR3 is TGTGCCAGCAGCCATAGGGGGGAACAGGGGTTGAACACTGAAGCTTTCTTT. Amino acid sequence: CASSHRGEQGLNTEAFF. The variable domain in full, completed from reference TRBV7-8 and TRBJ1-1, reads GAGVSQSPRYKVAKRGQDVALRCDPISGHVSLFWYQQALGQGPEFLTYFQNEAQLDKSGLPSDRFFAERPEGSVSTLKIQRTQQEDSAVYLCASSHRGEQGLNTEAFFGQGTRLTVV.

This rearrangement joins TRBV5-1 to TRBJ2-2, with D possibly called TRBD1 or TRBD2 (5 bases each). Germline V CDR1 and CDR2: SGHRS, YFSETQ. This CDR3 spans 15 amino acids. Trimming shortened V by 0 bases and J by 3 bases, and 9 bases separated the two germline ends. CDR3 in DNA: TGCGCCAGCAGCTTGGGAGGGGCGTACACCGGGGAGCTGTTTTTT. Protein: CASSLGGAYTGELFF.

The chain recombines TRBV6-4 with TRBJ2-1, with 9 bases matching TRBD2. Germline assignment: CDR1 MRHNA and CDR2 SNTAGT. The length of the CDR3 is 16 residues. The V and J ends lost 5 bases and 1 base, in that order; junction bases with no gene match: 6. This CDR3 reads CASSLIAGASYNEQFF. CDR3 nucleotides: TGTGCCAGCAGTTTAATAGCGGGAGCATCCTACAATGAGCAGTTCTTC.

V is TRBV5-1 and J is TRBJ2-5, with TRBD2 identical over 8 bases. The V and J ends lost 0 bases and 5 bases, in that order; junction bases with no gene match: 9. The CDR3 is 16 amino acids. Germline V gene lookup returns CDR1 SGHRS and CDR2 YFSETQ. The CDR3 is CASSLVVAGGGETQYF. The DNA for the CDR3 is TGCGCCAGCAGCTTGGTTGTCGCGGGAGGCGGGGAGACCCAGTACTTC.

The chain links TRBV5-1 to TRBJ2-3, with D unclear. Germline CDR1 reads SGHRS; CDR2 reads YFSETQ. The CDR3 spans 15 residues. The V and J ends lost 1 base and 4 bases respectively, with 13 bases between them. The CDR3 nucleotides are TGCGCCAGCAGCTTGTGGGGTTCAGGATCAGATACGCAGTATTTT. Residues: CASSLWGSGSDTQYF.

J is TRBJ2-5 and V is TRBV7-6; 9 nucleotides align to TRBD2. The CDR3 covers 15 residues. Germline V gives CDR1 SGHVS, CDR2 FNYEAQ. V gave up 2 bases and J gave up 2 bases; unmatched junction bases: 3. The CDR3 DNA reads as TGTGCCAGCAGCTTACTTAGCGGGGGACAAGAGACCCAGTACTTC. This sequence encodes CASSLLSGGQETQYF.

The chain recombines TRBV5-1 with TRBJ2-3, with 11 bases identical to TRBD2. V was pared by 4 bases and J by 2 bases, with 6 bases of the junction left unmatched. Germline V gene lookup returns CDR1 SGHRS and CDR2 YFSETQ. This CDR3 spans 16 amino acids. CDR3: CASSLTSGGDTDTQYF. The CDR3 DNA sequence: TGCGCCAGCAGCCTCACTAGCGGGGGAGACACAGATACGCAGTATTTT.

The rearrangement links TRBV23-1 to TRBJ1-5; TRBD1 aligns across 8 bases. TRBV23-1 is labeled an ORF, and its function is uncertain. CDR3 length: 16 amino acids. V dropped 3 bases and J dropped 2; count of bases not matched to a gene: 6. The CDR3 here is CASSHSGQVRNQPQHF. In DNA form, the CDR3 reads TGCGCCAGCAGTCACTCGGGACAGGTTCGCAATCAGCCCCAGCATTTT.

The rearrangement uses TRBV7-9 and TRBJ2-3, with D perhaps TRBD2 (6 bases). From germline, CDR1 is SEHNR and CDR2 FQNEAQ (reference sequence). V was pared by 3 bases and J by 4 bases, with 14 bases between. The CDR3 contains 15 residues. CDR3 loop: CASSFLGGTSDTQYF. Here the CDR3 DNA reads TGTGCCAGCAGCTTTCTTGGCGGGACCTCAGATACGCAGTATTTT.

This sequence joins TRBV11-2 and TRBJ1-3; D is unclear. The germline gives CDR1 SGHAT, CDR2 FQNNGV. V dropped 1 base and J dropped 4 bases, with 8 bases sitting between them. This CDR3 region has 14 residues. CDR3 in amino acids: CASSLGAPGNTIYF. The CDR3 DNA reads as TGTGCCAGCAGCTTAGGTGCTCCGGGAAACACCATATATTTT. Combining the CDR3 with reference TRBV11-2 and TRBJ1-3 gives the whole variable domain EAGVAQSPRYKIIEKRQSVAFWCNPISGHATLYWYQQILGQGPKLLIQFQNNGVVDDSQLPKDRFSAERLKGVDSTLKIQPAKLEDSAVYLCASSLGAPGNTIYFGEGSWLTVV.

The chain recombines TRBV27 with TRBJ2-1, with D unclear. This CDR3 comprises 13 residues. The germline V gene encodes CDR1 MNHEY and CDR2 SMNVEV (reference sequence). Trimming removed 5 bases from V and 13 bases from J, with 18 bases in between. CDR3 coding DNA: TGTGCCAGCAGTCCGCAGACTTGGAGAGAACAGTTCTTC. Its protein product is CASSPQTWREQFF.

The rearrangement joins TRBV5-1 to TRBJ1-1; the match to TRBD1 covers 9 bases. Unmatched junction bases numbered 3, after V lost 0 bases and J lost 6 bases. There are 14 residues in the CDR3. Per the germline V gene, CDR1 is SGHRS and CDR2 is YFSETQ. The CDR3 nucleotides read TGCGCCAGCAGCTTGGGACAGGGGGTCCCTGAAGCTTTCTTT. Its translation: CASSLGQGVPEAFF.

The chain couples TRBV6-4 to TRBJ2-1; 9 bases align to TRBD2. Germline V CDR1 and CDR2: MRHNA, SNTAGT. The CDR3 loop spans 14 amino acids. V lost 5 bases to trimming and J lost 4 bases; unmatched junction nucleotides: 3. The CDR3 nucleotides are TGTGCCAGCAGTCGCGGGGGGGATTACAATGAGCAGTTCTTC. Protein product: CASSRGGDYNEQFF.

The chain is built from TRBV11-3 and TRBJ2-3; D is possibly TRBD1 or TRBD2 (5 bases each). Germline V gene data show CDR1 as SGHNT and CDR2 as YENEEA. Trimming removed 2 bases from V and 14 bases from J, with 11 bases in between. The CDR3 is 11 residues long. For the CDR3, the DNA is TGTGCCAGCAGCTTAAAACTAGGGGTGTATTTT. This encodes CASSLKLGVYF.

V usage is TRBV19 and J usage is TRBJ2-7; the match to TRBD2 covers 11 bases. Trimming at V came to 3 bases and at J to 2 bases, leaving 9 bases not matched to a gene. The CDR3 is 17 amino acids. CDR1 is LNHDA, CDR2 SQIVND, per germline (reference sequence). The DNA for the CDR3 is TGTGCCAGTAGTATTAGAGGGGGGACTAGCGGAGCCTACGAGCAGTACTTC. This encodes CASSIRGGTSGAYEQYF.

The chain recombines TRBV12-5 with TRBJ2-3; perhaps TRBD1 as D (5 bases). CDR1 and CDR2 from the germline V gene are LGHNT and FRNRAP. Trimming took off 0 bases at V and 5 bases at J, with 6 bases between the two ends. The CDR3 length is 13 residues. The CDR3 DNA follows: TGTGCTAGTGGTTTGGTACAGGTAGATACGCAGTATTTT. This translates into CASGLVQVDTQYF.

This chain joins TRBV27 and TRBJ2-7; D call uncertain. The CDR3 extends over 14 amino acids. V dropped 3 bases and J dropped 0 bases, with 9 bases sitting between them. Germline V CDR1 and CDR2: MNHEY, SMNVEV (reference sequence). DNA for the CDR3: TGTGCCAGCAGTTTTCGACCCAGCTCCTACGAGCAGTACTTC. The encoded protein is CASSFRPSSYEQYF.

The chain has TRBV4-1 and TRBJ2-2; the match to TRBD1 covers 10 bases. V lost 5 bases to trimming and J lost 6 bases; unmatched junction nucleotides: 6. CDR3 size: 15 residues. CDR1 and CDR2 (germline): MGHRA, YSYEKL. The CDR3 is CASSNPGQGSGELFF. The CDR3 DNA follows: TGCGCCAGCAGCAATCCGGGACAGGGGTCCGGGGAGCTGTTTTTT.

The J gene is TRBJ1-6, the V gene TRBV11-1, with a tentative D call TRBD1 (6 bases). V lost 2 bases to trimming and J lost 9 bases, with 17 bases between them. Germline values: CDR1 SGHAT, CDR2 FQDESV (reference sequence). CDR3 length: 16 amino acids. CDR3 sequence: CASSLSSGAPSSPLHF. The CDR3 DNA reads as TGTGCCAGCAGCTTATCGTCGGGGGCGCCGAGTTCACCCCTCCACTTT.

The table lists this clone with a count of one. This rearrangement joins TRBV7-9 to TRBJ2-3; 9 nucleotides line up with TRBD1. The CDR3 spans 17 residues. Germline values: CDR1 SEHNR, CDR2 FQNEAQ (reference sequence). V lost 1 base to trimming and J lost 6 bases; unmatched junction nucleotides: 11. CDR3 sequence reads: CASSLGLTGGYMDTQYF. The CDR3 nucleotides are TGTGCCAGCAGCTTAGGTTTGACAGGGGGGTACATGGATACGCAGTATTTT.

The CDR3 nucleotides are TGTGCCAGCAGCTCCCCGCCATCCGAGGACGCCGTTTACTATGGCTACACCTTC. This codes for CASSSPPSEDAVYYGYTF. The chain couples TRBV7-4 to TRBJ1-2, with D unresolved. The V and J ends lost 4 bases and 3 bases respectively, with 24 bases between them. Per germline, CDR1 SGHVT and CDR2 SQSDAQ. The CDR3 is 18 residues long.

The chain combines TRBV7-2 with TRBJ1-2, with D possibly matching TRBD1 (5 bases). CDR1 is SGHTA and CDR2 is FQGNSA in the germline V gene. Trimming took off 4 bases at V and 5 bases at J, with 14 bases between the two ends. CDR3 length equals 14 residues. The CDR3 sequence is CASSYRTQLYGYTF. The CDR3 nucleotides read TGTGCCAGCAGCTACCGGACACAGCTTTATGGCTACACCTTC.